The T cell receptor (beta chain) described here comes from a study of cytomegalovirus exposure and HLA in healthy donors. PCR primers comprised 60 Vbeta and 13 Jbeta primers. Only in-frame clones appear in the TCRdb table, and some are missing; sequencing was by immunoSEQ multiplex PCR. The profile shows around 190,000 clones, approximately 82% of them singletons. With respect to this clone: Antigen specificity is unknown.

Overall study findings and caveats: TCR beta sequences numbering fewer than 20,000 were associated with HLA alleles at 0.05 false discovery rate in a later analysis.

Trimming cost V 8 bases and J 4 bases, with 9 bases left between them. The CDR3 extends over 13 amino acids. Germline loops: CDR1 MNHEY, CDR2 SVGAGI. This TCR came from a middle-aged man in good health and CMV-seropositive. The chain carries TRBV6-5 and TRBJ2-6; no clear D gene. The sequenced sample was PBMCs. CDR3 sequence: CASRSPGANVLTF. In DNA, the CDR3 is TGTGCCAGCCGGTCCCCCGGGGCCAACGTCCTGACTTTC.